Included here is one TCR beta chain sequence, with context. No antigen is known for it. No quality values exist for individual bases; no much larger clone is one base distant. This entry is derived from a study of blood T cell repertoires in COVID-19 (dated by TCRdb to about 2020). Looking at the study overall: Samples covering the acute and convalescent phases of COVID-19 were provided by collaborators in the United States, Italy and Spain. The material from the prospective study consisted of cDNA or gDNA derived from T cells, B-cell-depleted T cells, or PBMCs. Deeply sampled blood TCRbeta repertoires from subjects exposed to, actively infected with, or recovered from COVID-19 were included in the dataset. The repertoires were made available in a free public database intended to serve as a resource for research on the immune response to SARS-CoV-2. Samples were obtained from the ongoing ImmuneRACE study (first 160 participants) and from approximately 1,200 subjects provided by 6 global collaborators. A de-identified subject ID, COVID-19 status, age in years and sex were almost always included in the sample metadata. Where HLA class I and class II types were available, the types were taken from metadata supplied by the sample provider, not from assay-based typing. What the study reported, not specific to this receptor: The amount of clinical and demographic metadata varied by source and participant and was provided uncurated.

At one collaborating source in Seattle, patients were enrolled during active infection and were followed longitudinally through the course of disease. Each collaborating institution followed its own protocols to collect whole blood in K2EDTA tubes. For TCRbeta analysis, collaborators shipped samples as frozen whole blood, isolated PBMCs, or DNA extracted from either of those sample types. The immunoSEQ Assay, a bias-controlled multiplex PCR, was used to amplify TCRbeta CDR3 regions from genomic DNA. For the original study's pipeline: Within the assay, amplification of reference gene primers was used to estimate how many nucleated cells each sample contained. To quantify the absolute abundance of each unique TCRbeta CDR3 rearrangement, sequence reads were collapsed and filtered. For each sample, productive Simpson clonality was calculated by taking the square root of Simpson's diversity index across productive rearrangements. Imported from immuneACCESS, the table was reduced by TCRdb to in-frame sequences with V and J called. These copies leave out some clones; in studies compared against another copy, an unresolved V gene accounts for under half, and the cause of the remainder is not known. V, J and clone size derive from that table, while D and trimming were established from the DNA sequence. The sample data list some 150,000 clones, and under 90% of these were observed just once. The ten largest clones take up approximately 14% of the sample.

A distance of 5 bases separates the germline ends of V and J, which lose 4 bases and 1 base respectively. From its cysteine to its phenylalanine, the CDR3 spans 13 amino acids. The CDR3 DNA has 39 bases and is translated from base 1. The sequencing input was peripheral blood. The rearrangement combines TRBV12-3 or TRBV12-4 with TRBJ1-5; the D gene lacks a confident call. The sequence was obtained from a woman in her 70s with COVID-19, enrolled during active disease. In nucleotide form, the sequence is TGTGCCAGCAGTTACAGCAGCAATCAGCCCCAGCATTTT. The resulting protein is CASSYSSNQPQHF.